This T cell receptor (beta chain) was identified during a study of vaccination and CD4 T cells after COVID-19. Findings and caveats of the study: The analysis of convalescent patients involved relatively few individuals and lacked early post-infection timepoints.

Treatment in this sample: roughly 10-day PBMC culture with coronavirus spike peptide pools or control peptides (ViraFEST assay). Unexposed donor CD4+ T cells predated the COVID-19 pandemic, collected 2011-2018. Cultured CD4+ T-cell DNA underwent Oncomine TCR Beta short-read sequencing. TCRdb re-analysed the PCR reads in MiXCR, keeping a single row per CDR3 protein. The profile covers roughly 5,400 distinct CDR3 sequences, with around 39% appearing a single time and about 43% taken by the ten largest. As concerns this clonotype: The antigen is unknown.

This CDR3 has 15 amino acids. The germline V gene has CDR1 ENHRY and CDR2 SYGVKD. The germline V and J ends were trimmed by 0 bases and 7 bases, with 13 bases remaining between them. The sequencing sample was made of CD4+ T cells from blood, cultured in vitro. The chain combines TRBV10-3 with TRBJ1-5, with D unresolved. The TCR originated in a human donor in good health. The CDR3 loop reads CAISESRQDGQPQHF. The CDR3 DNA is TGTGCCATCAGTGAGTCCAGGCAGGATGGGCAGCCCCAGCATTTT.